One sample yielded the 20 T cell receptor beta chains listed below, sequenced in a study of read filtering for tumor transcriptome and immune sequencing. Molecular barcoded adaptors covering alpha/delta and beta/gamma chains were used on about 0.4 ug RNA. One entry per CDR3 protein results from TCRdb running MiXCR on the reads. The sample carries approximately 60,000 distinct CDR3 sequences, approximately 22% recorded once. The sample was a population of CD138-negative cells sorted from bone marrow. The receptors stem from a donor aged 40 or older with multiple myeloma.

At least ten counts were recorded for this clonotype. J is TRBJ2-6 and V is TRBV6-1, with D unclear. Deletions cut 5 bases from V and 0 bases from J, with 8 bases between. The CDR3 consists of 15 residues. Looked up from germline, CDR1 is MNHNS and CDR2 is SASEGT. CDR3 DNA sequence: TGTGCCAGCAGTCCGACGGTCTCTGGGGCCAACGTCCTGACTTTC. It is translated as CASSPTVSGANVLTF.

This clonotype occurred many times. The chain recombines TRBV10-2 with TRBJ2-3, with 13 bases aligning to TRBD2. The J segment lost 4 bases and the V segment lost 7 bases, leaving 14 bases of the junction unmatched. The CDR3 contains 18 residues. The germline V gene encodes CDR1 WSHSY and CDR2 SAAADI. CDR3 DNA sequence: TGCGCCAGCATGCAACTAGCGGGGGGGCAGAGCGGCGCAGATACGCAGTATTTT. Translated, it gives CASMQLAGGQSGADTQYF.

This clonotype has ten or more counts. The J gene is TRBJ2-5, the V gene TRBV5-1; 14 nucleotides align to TRBD2. CDR3 length: 16 amino acids. CDR1 and CDR2 (germline): SGHRS, YFSETQ. The trim removed 5 bases at V and 5 bases at J, leaving 8 bases unmatched. The CDR3 loop reads CASRPPGLAGAETQYF. CDR3 sequence (DNA): TGCGCCAGCAGGCCTCCGGGACTAGCGGGAGCGGAGACCCAGTACTTC. The whole variable domain, remainder taken from reference TRBV5-1 and TRBJ2-5, is KAGVTQTPRYLIKTRGQQVTLSCSPISGHRSVSWYQQTPGQGLQFLFEYFSETQRNKGNFPGRFSGRQFSNSRSEMNVSTLELGDSALYLCASRPPGLAGAETQYFGPGTRLLVL.

There are many counts of this clonotype. The chain is built from TRBV11-2 and TRBJ1-2; TRBD1 might be the D (6 bases). Germline-derived CDR1 and CDR2 are SGHAT and FQNNGV. With 4 bases removed from V and 6 bases from J, the gap between germline ends came to 15 bases. The CDR3 is 14 amino acids. In DNA form, the CDR3 reads TGTGCCAGCAGCTCCCCCAGGGGCAGGAATGGCTACACCTTC. This gives the protein CASSSPRGRNGYTF.

This clonotype was counted ten times or more. The V call is TRBV7-6, the J call TRBJ2-1, with 15 bases matching TRBD2. CDR1 and CDR2 (germline): SGHVS, FNYEAQ. This CDR3 is 17 amino acids long. Unmatched junction bases numbered 3, after V lost 4 bases and J lost 2 bases. This chain's CDR3 is CASSSRTSGRAYNEQFF. DNA of the CDR3: TGTGCCAGCAGCTCCCGGACTAGCGGGAGGGCCTACAATGAGCAGTTCTTC.

This clonotype has ten or more counts. V gene TRBV6-1 combines with J gene TRBJ2-2; D is possibly TRBD2 (6 bases). The CDR3 runs to 15 residues. Trimming removed 0 bases at V and 7 bases at J, with 12 bases between. Looked up from germline, CDR1 is MNHNS and CDR2 is SASEGT. The CDR3 nucleotides read TGTGCCAGCAGTGAAGCAACTAGCCTGGTCGGGGAGCTGTTTTTT. Translation: CASSEATSLVGELFF.

This clonotype was recorded many times. CDR3 in DNA: TGCGCCAGCAGTAGTGGCTATATGAATGAGCAGTTCTTC. Amino acids: CASSSGYMNEQFF. The chain uses TRBV10-2 and TRBJ2-1; no definite D call. The CDR3 covers 13 residues. Germline CDR1 is WSHSY and CDR2 is SAAADI. Between the trimmed V and J ends, which lost 5 bases and 7 bases, there was a span of 12 bases.

This clonotype was observed many times. This rearrangement joins TRBV29-1 to TRBJ1-1, with TRBD1 as a possible D gene (5 bases). Germline CDR1 and CDR2: SQVTM and ANQGSEA. V was pared by 7 bases and J by 8 bases, with 14 bases between. The CDR3 is 11 residues long. The CDR3 DNA reads as TGCAGCGCCGAAACGAACAGGGAAGCTTTCTTT. Translated: CSAETNREAFF.

There are a few counts of this clonotype. This chain joins TRBV7-2 and TRBJ2-4; D uncertain. Germline-derived CDR1 and CDR2 are SGHTA and FQGNSA. The CDR3 extends over 12 amino acids. V gave up 5 bases and J gave up 2 bases, with 4 bases separating them. This CDR3 reads CASSLPKNIQYF. The CDR3 nucleotides are TGTGCCAGCAGCCTCCCCAAAAACATTCAGTACTTC. Variable domain in full (rest from reference TRBV7-2 and TRBJ2-4): GAGVSQSPSNKVTEKGKDVELRCDPISGHTALYWYRQSLGQGLEFLIYFQGNSAPDKSGLPSDRFSAERTGGSVSTLTIQRTQQEDSAVYLCASSLPKNIQYFGAGTRLSVL.

In its sample, this clonotype was seen many times. The chain carries TRBV12-3 or TRBV12-4 and TRBJ2-7; TRBD1 matches at 8 bases. The CDR3 extends over 13 amino acids. With V trimmed by 6 bases and J by 12 bases, 13 bases remained unmatched. The CDR3 sequence is CASSPHGTGLGYF. DNA for the CDR3: TGTGCCAGCAGCCCCCACGGGACAGGTTTGGGGTACTTC.

This clonotype appeared many times. J is TRBJ1-2 and V is TRBV11-3; 7 bases are shared with TRBD1. Trimming cost V 5 bases and J 7 bases; bases outside gene matches: 13. The CDR3 has 15 amino acids. Germline CDR1 and CDR2: SGHNT and YENEEA. CDR3 nucleotide sequence: TGTGCCAGCAGCCACGAACCGAGGGGGCGCTCTGGCTACACCTTC. Protein product: CASSHEPRGRSGYTF.

This clonotype was recorded a few times. The rearrangement uses TRBV5-1 and TRBJ2-1; unclear D gene. There are 14 residues in the CDR3. Germline-derived CDR1 and CDR2 are SGHRS and YFSETQ. Trimming removed 0 bases from V and 3 bases from J, with 7 bases in between. CDR3 loop: CASSLERDYNEQFF. The CDR3 region has the DNA TGCGCCAGCAGCTTGGAACGAGACTACAATGAGCAGTTCTTC. Drawing the rest from reference TRBV5-1 and TRBJ2-1, the complete variable domain is KAGVTQTPRYLIKTRGQQVTLSCSPISGHRSVSWYQQTPGQGLQFLFEYFSETQRNKGNFPGRFSGRQFSNSRSEMNVSTLELGDSALYLCASSLERDYNEQFFGPGTRLTVL.

This clonotype was observed many times. The genes are TRBV18 and TRBJ2-1; 12 nucleotides agree with TRBD2. The germline gives CDR1 KGHSH, CDR2 LQKENI. The CDR3 contains 15 residues. V was clipped by 4 bases and J by 3 bases; unmatched bases: 1. CDR3 nucleotide sequence: TGTGCCAGCTCACGACTAGCGGGAGTCTACAATGAGCAGTTCTTC. This encodes CASSRLAGVYNEQFF.

This clonotype was picked up many times. This rearrangement joins TRBV4-2 to TRBJ2-3; 9 nucleotides match TRBD2. This CDR3 is 16 amino acids long. CDR1 is LGHNA and CDR2 is YNFKEQ in the germline V gene. The trim removed 0 bases at V and 6 bases at J, leaving 7 bases unmatched. As DNA, the CDR3 is TGTGCCAGCAGCCAAGACGGAGCGGGAGGTGGCGATACGCAGTATTTT. Its translation is CASSQDGAGGGDTQYF.

This clonotype was recorded at least ten times. The chain employs TRBV6-5 and TRBJ2-3; tentatively, D is TRBD2 (6 bases). The germline V and J ends were trimmed by 6 bases and 0 bases, with 16 bases remaining between them. Germline CDR1 and CDR2: MNHEY and SVGAGI. CDR3 length: 16 amino acids. The CDR3 loop reads CASSPPGGESTDTQYF. CDR3 sequence (DNA): TGTGCCAGCAGCCCTCCCGGCGGGGAGAGCACAGATACGCAGTATTTT.

The sample holds a few counts of this clonotype. The chain combines TRBV20-1 with TRBJ2-1; 9 positions match TRBD1. Germline CDR1 is DFQATT and CDR2 is SNEGSKA (reference sequence). This CDR3 spans 17 amino acids. Trimming took 5 bases from V and 0 from J; bases not matched to a gene: 11. CDR3 loop: CSAGRGTGRSSYNEQFF. The CDR3 DNA follows: TGCAGTGCTGGGAGGGGGACAGGGAGGAGCTCCTACAATGAGCAGTTCTTC.

This clonotype appeared a single time. A much bigger clone sits one base away, suggesting this may be a read error. The CDR3 coding sequence is TGTGCCTGCAGTGAGGGCAGCGCTGGGCCTGGAAACACCATATATTTT. Translation gives CACSEGSAGPGNTIYF. The chain is built from TRBV6-1 and TRBJ1-3, with D uncertain. The V gene's germline CDR1 is MNHNS and CDR2 SASEGT. The CDR3 contains 16 residues.

As regards this clonotype: Compared with germline, one end of the junction differs, possibly owing to a read error. The chain carries TRBV11-2 and TRBJ1-1, with no clear D. This CDR3 has 13 amino acids. Germline values: CDR1 SGHAT, CDR2 FQNNGV. The CDR3 DNA reads as TGTGCCAGCAGACGGACGTTATACACTGAGGCTTTCTTT. This codes for CASRRTLYTEAFF. Looking up the rest from reference TRBV11-2 and TRBJ1-1 gives the full variable domain: EAGVAQSPRYKIIEKRQSVAFWCNPISGHATLYWYQQILGQGPKLLIQFQNNGVVDDSQLPKDRFSAERLKGVDSTLKIQPAKLEDSAVYLCASRRTLYTEAFFGQGTRLTVV.

This clonotype was recorded at least ten times. The V and J genes are TRBV18 and TRBJ2-6; D possibly corresponds to TRBD1 (6 bases). The CDR3 sequence is 18 residues long. The V and J ends lost 3 bases and 2 bases respectively, with 17 bases between them. The germline gives CDR1 KGHSH, CDR2 LQKENI. The CDR3 region is CASSPREQGETGANVLTF. CDR3 DNA: TGTGCCAGCTCACCTCGGGAACAGGGCGAGACTGGGGCCAACGTCCTGACTTTC.

On this clonotype itself: A single base separates this from a much larger clone, so it may be a read error. The chain couples TRBV20-1 to TRBJ2-1, with TRBD2 identical over 9 bases. Germline V gene data show CDR1 as DFQATT and CDR2 as SNEGSKA (reference sequence). Unmatched junction bases numbered 12, after V lost 4 bases and J lost 8 bases. The CDR3 is 15 residues long. The CDR3, as DNA: TGCAGTGCTATAGTGGGAGGTAGCGGGGGCGATGAGCAGTTCTTC. Protein sequence: CSAIVGGSGGDEQFF.